The 19 T cell receptor beta chains below come from one sample, sequenced in a study of cytomegalovirus exposure and HLA in healthy donors. The PCR made use of 60 Vbeta and 13 Jbeta primers. Sequenced by immunoSEQ multiplex PCR; TCRdb stores in-frame clones only, minus some. The sample holds about 50,000 clones, around 70% seen once. Material: PBMCs. The origin of the receptors is a woman in her 50s in good health and CMV-seronegative.

The chain is built from TRBV7-2 and TRBJ2-5; 7 positions agree with TRBD2. V lost 5 bases and J lost 2; bases outside the gene matches: 8. The CDR3 runs to 15 residues. Germline V gene data show CDR1 as SGHTA and CDR2 as FQGNSA. The CDR3 DNA sequence: TGTGCCAGCAGCCCTCGGGCGGGGGTACAAGAGACCCAGTACTTC. Translating it yields CASSPRAGVQETQYF.

The rearrangement uses TRBV7-3 and TRBJ1-3; D perhaps matches TRBD1 (6 bases). V was pared by 9 bases and J by 3 bases, with 18 bases between. Germline assignment: CDR1 SGHTA and CDR2 FQGTGA. The CDR3 has 15 amino acids. The CDR3 protein is CARTCTGSGGNTIYF. As DNA, the CDR3 is TGTGCCAGAACCTGCACAGGGTCGGGTGGAAACACCATATATTTT. The full variable domain, its missing parts supplied by reference TRBV7-3 and TRBJ1-3, is GAGVSQTPSNKVTEKGKYVELRCDPISGHTALYWYRQSLGQGPEFLIYFQGTGAADDSGLPNDRFFAVRPEGSVSTLKIQRTERGDSAVYLCARTCTGSGGNTIYFGEGSWLTVV.

The chain links TRBV19 to TRBJ2-1; 7 bases align to TRBD2. Germline CDR1 is LNHDA and CDR2 is SQIVND (reference sequence). The CDR3 is 15 amino acids. Trimming cost V 6 bases and J 4 bases; bases outside gene matches: 9. The CDR3 DNA sequence: TGTGCCAGTAGGATCTCTAGCGGAGATTACAATGAGCAGTTCTTC. This gives the protein CASRISSGDYNEQFF.

The chain combines TRBV28 with TRBJ1-2; no firm D call. The V end lost 7 bases, the J end lost 3 bases, and 9 bases lay between the germline ends. The CDR3 covers 12 residues. CDR1 is MDHEN, CDR2 SYDVKM, per germline. The CDR3 loop reads CASMSSDYGYTF. CDR3 in DNA: TGTGCCAGCATGAGTTCGGACTATGGCTACACCTTC.

In its sample, this clone was seen once. This chain joins TRBV7-3 and TRBJ2-1; a possible D gene is TRBD2 (5 bases). Germline values: CDR1 SGHTA, CDR2 FQGTGA. This CDR3 spans 15 amino acids. Trimming stripped 1 base from V and 4 bases from J, with 11 bases between. As DNA, the CDR3 is TGTGCCAGCAGCTTAAACCCGACGGGGTACAATGAGCAGTTCTTC. Translation: CASSLNPTGYNEQFF.

The V and J genes are TRBV6-5 and TRBJ2-1, with D maybe TRBD2 (6 bases). Germline CDR1 is MNHEY and CDR2 is SVGAGI. This CDR3 comprises 14 residues. Trimming shortened V by 7 bases and J by 5 bases, and 15 bases separated the two germline ends. DNA for the CDR3: TGTGCCAGCAACCAACTAGCAAACCACAATGAGCAGTTCTTC. Its protein is CASNQLANHNEQFF.

The chain uses TRBV7-9 and TRBJ1-2, with 7 bases identical to TRBD1. This CDR3 has 13 amino acids. J gave up 4 bases and V 5 bases, and 4 bases lay outside the gene matches. Looked up from germline, CDR1 is SEHNR and CDR2 is FQNEAQ (reference sequence). The CDR3 DNA sequence: TGTGCCAGCAGCCGCACAGGGGCCTATGGCTACACCTTC. As protein: CASSRTGAYGYTF.

This chain connects TRBV6-5 to TRBJ2-7, with D possibly being TRBD1 (7 bases). The CDR3 length is 14 residues. The germline CDR1 and CDR2 sequences are MNHEY and SVGAGI. Trimming cost V 0 bases and J 4 bases, with 10 bases left between them. CDR3 region: CASSYSEGAYEQYF. The CDR3 DNA reads TGTGCCAGCAGTTACTCGGAGGGGGCTTACGAGCAGTACTTC.

In this sample, this clone turned up once. This rearrangement joins TRBV19 to TRBJ1-5; unclear D gene. Trimming removed 5 bases at V and 7 bases at J, with 12 bases between. CDR3 length: 13 amino acids. The V gene's germline CDR1 is LNHDA and CDR2 SQIVND (reference sequence). DNA for the CDR3: TGTGCCAGTAGTGCGGGTAGGACCCAGCCCCAGCATTTT. Translated, it gives CASSAGRTQPQHF. Full variable domain (remainder filled in from reference TRBV19 and TRBJ1-5): DGGITQSPKYLFRKEGQNVTLSCEQNLNHDAMYWYRQDPGQGLRLIYYSQIVNDFQKGDIAEGYSVSREKKESFPLTVTSAQKNPTAFYLCASSAGRTQPQHFGDGTRLSIL.

The chain combines TRBV19 with TRBJ1-5; D is unresolved. Trimming took 3 bases from V and 6 from J, leaving 15 bases between them. Germline V lookup: CDR1 LNHDA, CDR2 SQIVND (reference sequence). The CDR3 consists of 15 residues. CDR3 protein: CASSIRRGTGQPQHF. CDR3 DNA: TGTGCCAGTAGTATTCGACGGGGTACGGGTCAGCCCCAGCATTTT. Supplemented by reference TRBV19 and TRBJ1-5, the full variable domain reads DGGITQSPKYLFRKEGQNVTLSCEQNLNHDAMYWYRQDPGQGLRLIYYSQIVNDFQKGDIAEGYSVSREKKESFPLTVTSAQKNPTAFYLCASSIRRGTGQPQHFGDGTRLSIL.

The rearrangement links TRBV2 to TRBJ2-3; D not certain. Germline V gene data show CDR1 as SNHLY and CDR2 as FYNNEI. The CDR3 has 14 amino acids. Deletions cut 4 bases from V and 2 bases from J, with 10 bases between. Written as DNA, the CDR3 is TGTGCCAGCAGTGGTTTAACTTACACAGATACGCAGTATTTT. Translating it yields CASSGLTYTDTQYF.

The rearrangement joins TRBV5-4 to TRBJ2-1, with TRBD2 matching 8 bases. J lost 9 bases, V lost 4 bases, and 18 bases had no gene match. CDR1 and CDR2 (germline): SGHNT, YYREEE (reference sequence). This CDR3 is built from 17 residues. The CDR3 spells CASSNPSGGLEVSEQFF. CDR3 DNA: TGTGCCAGCAGCAACCCATCGGGGGGACTAGAAGTTAGTGAGCAGTTCTTC.

This sequence joins TRBV30 and TRBJ1-1; D is undetermined. Germline V gives CDR1 GTSNPN, CDR2 SVGIG (reference sequence). CDR3 size: 11 residues. With 4 bases removed from V and 12 bases from J, the gap between germline ends came to 15 bases. For the CDR3, the DNA is TGTGCCTGGACCCTATACGGGTCGACTTTCTTT. As protein: CAWTLYGSTFF.

V usage is TRBV5-4 and J usage is TRBJ1-2; a weak D match, TRBD1 (6 bases). The CDR3 is 12 residues long. Per germline, CDR1 SGHNT and CDR2 YYREEE (reference sequence). Between the trimmed V and J ends, which lost 2 bases and 6 bases, there was a span of 8 bases. CDR3 loop: CASSLQGDGYTF. The CDR3 DNA is TGTGCCAGCAGCTTACAGGGCGATGGCTACACCTTC.

The chain uses TRBV10-3 and TRBJ2-5, with D perhaps TRBD1 (6 bases). Trimming took off 10 bases at V and 5 bases at J, with 20 bases between the two ends. The CDR3 has 14 residues. CDR1 is ENHRY, CDR2 SYGVKD, per germline. This CDR3 is CATQGTGVGETQYF. The CDR3 coding sequence is TGTGCCACCCAGGGGACCGGGGTTGGGGAGACCCAGTACTTC.

This chain connects TRBV7-6 to TRBJ2-1, with 7 bases lining up with TRBD2. This CDR3 is 16 amino acids long. Germline CDR1 is SGHVS and CDR2 is FNYEAQ. Unmatched junction bases numbered 10, after V lost 1 base and J lost 7 bases. The CDR3 reads CASSLGEGGRRNEQFF. DNA for the CDR3: TGTGCCAGCAGCTTAGGCGAAGGCGGGAGAAGGAATGAGCAGTTCTTC.

The rearrangement links TRBV28 to TRBJ1-4, with 8 bases matching TRBD1. V lost 8 bases, J lost 8 bases, and 13 bases stayed unmatched. The CDR3 extends over 15 amino acids. CDR1 is MDHEN and CDR2 is SYDVKM in the germline V gene. The CDR3 sequence: CASHTRTGPGEKLFF. The CDR3 region has the DNA TGTGCCAGCCACACCAGGACAGGGCCGGGGGAAAAACTGTTTTTT.

The chain carries TRBV2 and TRBJ2-7, with D possibly TRBD2 on 5 matching bases. Germline values: CDR1 SNHLY, CDR2 FYNNEI. Between the trimmed V and J ends, which lost 4 bases and 3 bases, there was a span of 10 bases. This CDR3 region has 13 residues. The CDR3 coding sequence is TGTGCCAGCAGTGTGGAGCGGATCTACGAGCAGTACTTC. Protein sequence: CASSVERIYEQYF.

J is TRBJ2-1 and V is TRBV10-3; no reliable D call. V dropped 8 bases and J dropped 0 bases, with 11 bases sitting between them. CDR1 and CDR2 (germline): ENHRY, SYGVKD. This CDR3 region has 14 residues. Here the CDR3 DNA reads TGTGCCATCGCCCGGTCAACCTCCTACAATGAGCAGTTCTTC. It encodes CAIARSTSYNEQFF.